This record concerns one T cell receptor (beta chain) sequence. Its target is not known. The record originates from a study of identical twins. This CDR3 spans 16 amino acids. The V end lost 5 bases, the J end lost 3 bases, and 17 bases lay between the germline ends. The germline V gene has CDR1 SGHVS and CDR2 FNYEAQ. TCRdb reanalysed the 5' RACE reads using MiXCR and keeps one entry per CDR3 protein. The sample records 500,000 to 600,000 distinct CDR3 sequences, roughly a fifth being singletons. Study-wide results and caveats: One should note that invariant MAIT and iNKT cells could partly confound zero-insertion analyses.

This sample also belongs to another study, concerning T cells expressing NK-cell markers. That work adds: Sorted CD3+CD56-NKG2C+, CD3+CD56+NKG2C+ and CD3+CD56+NKG2C- T cells supplied the TCR beta repertoires. Dominant NKG2C+ clonotypes in about 6 donors made up about 1.0-7.0% of CD8+ T cells.

This sequence was found in a woman under 30 in good health. The genes are TRBV7-6 and TRBJ1-5, with a tentative D call TRBD1 (5 bases). Sequencing input: CD4+ T cells sorted from blood. CDR3 sequence: CASSPVPGRTNQPQHF. The CDR3 coding sequence is TGTGCCAGCAGCCCCGTCCCGGGACGGACCAATCAGCCCCAGCATTTT.